This entry features one T cell receptor beta chain sequence. As yet, its antigen is unknown. The data derive from a study of tumor-infiltrating lymphocytes in localized non-small cell lung cancer. About the research overall: Some samples were collected after neoadjuvant chemotherapy; smokers, never-smokers and several histologies were included.

This table comes from immunoSEQ multiplex PCR, and its TCRdb copy is limited to in-frame clones, with some not included. In the table there are about 24,000 clones, about three fifths of which are singletons. Findings of the study overall: No T-cell fraction difference was seen between IM1 and IM2 tumors.

V was pared by 0 bases and J by 3 bases, with 24 bases between. This CDR3 has 19 amino acids. The germline CDR1 and CDR2 sequences are MGHRA and YSYEKL. This sequence was found in a human donor with non-small cell lung cancer. The genes are TRBV4-1 and TRBJ2-7; no clear D gene. Input material: lung tumor tissue. The CDR3 here is CASSQEASQPPPRFYEQYF. The CDR3 region has the DNA TGCGCCAGCAGCCAAGAAGCGAGTCAGCCACCTCCGAGATTCTACGAGCAGTACTTC.